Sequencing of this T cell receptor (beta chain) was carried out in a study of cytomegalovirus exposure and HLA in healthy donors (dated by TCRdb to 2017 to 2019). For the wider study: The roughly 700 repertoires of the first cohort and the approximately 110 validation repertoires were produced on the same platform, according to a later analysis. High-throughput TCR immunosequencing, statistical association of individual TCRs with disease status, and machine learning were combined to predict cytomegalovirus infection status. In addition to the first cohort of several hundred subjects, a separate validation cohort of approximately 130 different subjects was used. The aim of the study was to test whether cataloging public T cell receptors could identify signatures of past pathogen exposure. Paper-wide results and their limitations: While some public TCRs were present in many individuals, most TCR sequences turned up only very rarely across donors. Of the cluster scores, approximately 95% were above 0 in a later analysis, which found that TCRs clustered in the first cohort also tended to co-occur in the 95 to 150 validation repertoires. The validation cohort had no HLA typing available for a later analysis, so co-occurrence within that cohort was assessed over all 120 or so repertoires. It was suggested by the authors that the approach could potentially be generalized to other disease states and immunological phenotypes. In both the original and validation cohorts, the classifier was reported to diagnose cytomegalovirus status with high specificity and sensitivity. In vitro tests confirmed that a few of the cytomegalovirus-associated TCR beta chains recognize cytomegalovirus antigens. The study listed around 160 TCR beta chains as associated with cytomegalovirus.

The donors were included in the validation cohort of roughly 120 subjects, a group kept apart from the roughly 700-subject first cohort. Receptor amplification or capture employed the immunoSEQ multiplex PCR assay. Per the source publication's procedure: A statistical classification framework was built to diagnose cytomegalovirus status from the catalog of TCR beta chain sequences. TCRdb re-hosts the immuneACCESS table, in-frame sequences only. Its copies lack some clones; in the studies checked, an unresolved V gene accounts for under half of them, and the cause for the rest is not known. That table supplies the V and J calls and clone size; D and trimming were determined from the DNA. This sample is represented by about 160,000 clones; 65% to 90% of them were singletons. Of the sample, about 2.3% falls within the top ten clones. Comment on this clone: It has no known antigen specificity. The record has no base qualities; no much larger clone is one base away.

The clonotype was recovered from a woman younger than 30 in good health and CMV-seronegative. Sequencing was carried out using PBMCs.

In nucleotides, the sequence is TGTGCCAGCAGTGAACAGGGGAGAGGTGGAAACACCATATATTTT. The resulting protein is CASSEQGRGGNTIYF. The chain links TRBV6-1 with TRBJ1-3; TRBD1 is perhaps the D gene, given 6 matching bases. Trimming takes 2 bases from V and 3 bases from J, and the germline ends sit 11 bases apart. From its cysteine to its phenylalanine, the CDR3 spans 15 amino acids. CDR3 DNA only is kept here, 45 bases in frame from base 1. Taken from the germline V gene, the CDR1 and CDR2 loops are MNHNS and SASEGT.